This entry lists 10 T cell receptor beta chains sequenced from one sample in a study of blood T cell repertoires in COVID-19 (dated by TCRdb to 2020 to 2021). Libraries were constructed by the immunoSEQ multiplex PCR assay. The immuneACCESS repertoire file appears here via TCRdb, limited to in-frame rearrangements. These files lack a portion of the clones; in checked studies, under half of the deficit traces to unresolved V genes, and the cause of the others is not known. This sample is represented by hundreds of thousands of clones; approximately 86% of them were singletons. The top ten constitute approximately 8% of the sample. The specimen sequenced was PBMCs or T cells enriched from blood (not recorded which). These receptors came from a woman in her fifties or sixties who had recovered from COVID-19.

The chain joins TRBV30 to TRBJ2-3; 7 bases are shared with TRBD1. The CDR3 spans 14 residues. J gave up 6 bases and V 2 bases, and 8 bases lay outside the gene matches. The germline gives CDR1 GTSNPN, CDR2 SVGIG (reference sequence). The CDR3 region is CAWSFGTASDTQYF. The CDR3 DNA reads TGTGCCTGGAGTTTTGGGACAGCTAGTGATACGCAGTATTTT.

This clone has only one observation. V usage is TRBV11-2 and J usage is TRBJ1-6; maybe TRBD1 (5 bases). Germline loops: CDR1 SGHAT, CDR2 FQNNGV. V lost 1 base and J 5 bases, leaving 9 bases between the germline ends. This CDR3 has 15 amino acids. The CDR3 region is CASSLGTPNNSPLHF. CDR3 in DNA: TGTGCCAGCAGCTTAGGGACACCCAATAATTCACCCCTCCACTTT. Full variable domain (remainder filled in from reference TRBV11-2 and TRBJ1-6): EAGVAQSPRYKIIEKRQSVAFWCNPISGHATLYWYQQILGQGPKLLIQFQNNGVVDDSQLPKDRFSAERLKGVDSTLKIQPAKLEDSAVYLCASSLGTPNNSPLHFGNGTRLTVT.

The chain combines TRBV2 with TRBJ2-7; D is possibly TRBD1 (5 bases). CDR1 and CDR2 (germline): SNHLY, FYNNEI. This CDR3 region has 14 residues. The V and J ends lost 4 bases and 6 bases respectively, with 16 bases between them. The DNA of the CDR3 is TGTGCCAGCAGTGGGGGCCTTCAATGGGGCGAGCAGTACTTC. This sequence encodes CASSGGLQWGEQYF.

The chain uses TRBV5-6 and TRBJ1-5, with TRBD1 matching 7 bases. The CDR3 covers 15 residues. The germline V gene has CDR1 SGHDT and CDR2 YYEEEE. The V gene end was trimmed by 3 bases and the J gene end by 2 bases; junction bases not matched to a gene: 5. The CDR3 DNA follows: TGTGCCAGCAGCTCCAATGACAGGGGCAATCAGCCCCAGCATTTT. Protein: CASSSNDRGNQPQHF.

V gene TRBV18 combines with J gene TRBJ2-3; possible D gene TRBD2, 6 bases. The length of the CDR3 is 13 residues. The V and J ends lost 6 bases and 3 bases respectively, with 10 bases between them. Germline V lookup: CDR1 KGHSH, CDR2 LQKENI. The CDR3 bases are TGTGCCAGCTCCCAGGCGGGGACAGATACGCAGTATTTT. Its translation is CASSQAGTDTQYF.

The J gene is TRBJ1-1, the V gene TRBV4-1; TRBD1 might be the D (6 bases). Trimming cost V 0 bases and J 0 bases, with 11 bases left between them. This CDR3 has 16 amino acids. Looked up from germline, CDR1 is MGHRA and CDR2 is YSYEKL. The CDR3 DNA reads as TGCGCCAGCAGCCAAGAGCCCAACAGGGTGAACACTGAAGCTTTCTTT. Amino acids: CASSQEPNRVNTEAFF.

The genes are TRBV30 and TRBJ2-1, with 9 positions matching TRBD2. Trimming cost V 4 bases and J 9 bases; bases outside gene matches: 10. CDR1 GTSNPN and CDR2 SVGIG come from the germline V gene (reference sequence). This CDR3 has 14 amino acids. CDR3 region: CAWTLGGGASEQFF. The CDR3 DNA reads TGTGCCTGGACCCTGGGCGGGGGGGCTAGTGAGCAGTTCTTC.

This clone was found once. The genes are TRBV5-1 and TRBJ2-2; TRBD2 aligns across 7 bases. Germline lookup yields CDR1 SGHRS and CDR2 YFSETQ. J gave up 6 bases and V 1 base, and 6 bases lay outside the gene matches. The length of the CDR3 is 15 residues. The CDR3 is CASSLSGGNSGELFF. The DNA for the CDR3 is TGCGCCAGCAGCTTGTCGGGGGGTAACTCCGGGGAGCTGTTTTTT.

The chain uses TRBV2 and TRBJ1-4, with D perhaps TRBD1 (5 bases). Germline CDR1 and CDR2: SNHLY and FYNNEI. The CDR3 spans 15 residues. Trimming pared 7 bases from V and 4 bases from J, leaving 16 bases between. DNA for the CDR3: TGTGCCAGCAAAGGTCAGGGAAACATTAATGAAAAACTGTTTTTT. Residues: CASKGQGNINEKLFF.

This rearrangement joins TRBV5-6 to TRBJ1-2, with TRBD1 as a possible D gene (6 bases). The CDR3 spans 13 residues. V was pared by 10 bases and J by 4 bases, with 17 bases between. Germline V gene data show CDR1 as SGHDT and CDR2 as YYEEEE. The CDR3 reads CASRDTGTYGYTF. CDR3 DNA sequence: TGTGCCTCTCGGGACACCGGGACCTATGGCTACACCTTC.